These T cell receptor beta chains were read from a single sample in a study of CD8 T cells in ankylosing spondylitis. In TCRdb, the 5' RACE reads were re-called with MiXCR into one record per CDR3 protein. In the table there are 230,000 or so distinct CDR3 sequences, under 20% of which are singletons. Material: blood, either unsorted or a sorted T cell fraction (not recorded which). The receptors were sampled from a male donor with ankylosing spondylitis or in good health (not recorded which). CDR3s include the opening cysteine and the closing phenylalanine or tryptophan. Fields, in order: clone size, D gene, J gene, V gene, CDR3 DNA, CDR3 protein. A D gene is named only where the DNA matches it firmly. The size entry is marked missing in some rows and otherwise reads once, few, many or a size class.

>few|NA|TRBJ2-7|TRBV11-1
TGTGCCAGCAGCATAGCGTTAACCTACGAGCAGTACTTC
CASSIALTYEQYF
>NA|NA|TRBJ2-3|TRBV7-9
TGTGCCAGCACGCGGGCGGATCCAGATACGCAGTATTTT
CASTRADPDTQYF
>few|NA|TRBJ2-3|TRBV27
TGTGCCAGCAGATGGGACGAAAAGCATACGCAGTATTTT
CASRWDEKHTQYF
>NA|NA|TRBJ2-5|TRBV3-1
TGTGCCAGCGGTGCGGGATGGGCTGAGGAGACCCAGTACTTC
CASGAGWAEETQYF
>NA|NA|TRBJ2-2|TRBV11-2
TGTGCCAGCAGCCAGGTGGGGGAGCTGTTTTTT
CASSQVGELFF
>NA|NA|TRBJ2-7|TRBV7-9
TGTGCCAGCAACCCAACAGAAGACTACGAGCAGTACTTC
CASNPTEDYEQYF
>NA|TRBD2|TRBJ2-2|TRBV27
TGTGCCAGCAGTTTATCAAGTGGGAGGGCCCGAACCGGGGAGCTGTTTTTT
CASSLSSGRARTGELFF
>NA|NA|TRBJ1-2|TRBV7-3
TGTGCCAGCAGCTTAACGGGCGGCCGCTACTTC
CASSLTGGRYF
>NA|TRBD2|TRBJ2-1|TRBV2
TGTGCCAGCAGTCCCACTAGCGGGAGTGCTCCCAATGAGCAGTTCTTC
CASSPTSGSAPNEQFF
>few|TRBD2|TRBJ2-7|TRBV20-1
TGCAGTGCTACCCTCCCGGGAGGGCCCAACGAGCAGTACTTC
CSATLPGGPNEQYF
>many|NA|TRBJ2-7|TRBV11-2
TGTGCCAGCAGCTTGGAAAGCGGTTACGAGCAGTACTTC
CASSLESGYEQYF
>few|NA|TRBJ2-5|TRBV6-2/TRBV6-3
TGTGCCAGCAGTTGGGGATCGGAAGAGACCCAGTACTTC
CASSWGSEETQYF
>NA|TRBD1|TRBJ2-1|TRBV5-6
TGTGCCAGCAGCTCCGACGGGGGACAGGTCTACAATGAGCAGTTCTTC
CASSSDGGQVYNEQFF
>few|NA|TRBJ1-1|TRBV27
TGTGCCAGCAGTTTGGGGGACTCCGAAGCTTTCTTT
CASSLGDSEAFF
>many|NA|TRBJ2-2|TRBV4-3
TGCGCCAGCAGCCAAGATATAGGGACCACCGGGGAGCTGTTTTTT
CASSQDIGTTGELFF
>NA|NA|TRBJ2-3|TRBV6-5
TGTGCCAGCAGTTACTCGTCCATTACTAGATCTGATACGCAGTATTTT
CASSYSSITRSDTQYF
>NA|NA|TRBJ2-7|TRBV7-2
TGTGCCAGCAGCCCACTCTTCCGGGACCCTCCCTACTACGAGCAGTACTTC
CASSPLFRDPPYYEQYF
>many|NA|TRBJ2-7|TRBV28
TGTGCCAGCAGTTTATCCCTTTCAGACACGGCCCGCTACGAGCAGTACTTC
CASSLSLSDTARYEQYF
>few|TRBD1|TRBJ2-5|TRBV15
TGTGCCACCAGCAGCAACAGGGGGTTAGGAGAGACCCAGTACTTC
CATSSNRGLGETQYF
>NA|TRBD1|TRBJ2-7|TRBV6-1
TGTGCCAGCGCCTCAGGGGGCTTGGACGAGCAGTACTTC
CASASGGLDEQYF
>few|NA|TRBJ2-1|TRBV12-3/TRBV12-4
TGTGCCAGCAGTTTAGCGGCGGGACTGCAGTTCTTC
CASSLAAGLQFF